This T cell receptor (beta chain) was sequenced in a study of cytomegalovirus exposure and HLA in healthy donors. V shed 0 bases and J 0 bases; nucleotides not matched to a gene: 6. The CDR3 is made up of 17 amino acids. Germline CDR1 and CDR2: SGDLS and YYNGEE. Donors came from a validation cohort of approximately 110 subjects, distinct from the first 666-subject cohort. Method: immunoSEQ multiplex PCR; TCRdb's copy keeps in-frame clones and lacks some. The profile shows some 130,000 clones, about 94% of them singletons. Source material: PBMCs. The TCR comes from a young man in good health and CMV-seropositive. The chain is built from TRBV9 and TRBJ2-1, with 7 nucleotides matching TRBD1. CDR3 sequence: CASSVAVDRVSYNEQFF. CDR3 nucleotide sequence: TGTGCCAGCAGCGTAGCGGTCGACAGGGTCTCCTACAATGAGCAGTTCTTC.